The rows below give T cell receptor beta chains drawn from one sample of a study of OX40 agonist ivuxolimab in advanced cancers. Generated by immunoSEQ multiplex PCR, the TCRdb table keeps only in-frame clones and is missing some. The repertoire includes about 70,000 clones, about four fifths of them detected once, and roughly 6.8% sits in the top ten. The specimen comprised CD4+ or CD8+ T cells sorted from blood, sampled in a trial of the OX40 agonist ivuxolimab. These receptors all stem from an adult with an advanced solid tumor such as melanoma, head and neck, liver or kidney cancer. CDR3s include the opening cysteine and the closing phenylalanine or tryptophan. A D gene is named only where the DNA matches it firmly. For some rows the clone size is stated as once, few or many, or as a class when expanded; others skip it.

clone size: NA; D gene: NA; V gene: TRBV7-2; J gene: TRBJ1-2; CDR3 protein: CASSLVAGGGTGYTF; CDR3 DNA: TGTGCCAGCAGCTTAGTTGCGGGCGGGGGCACTGGCTACACCTTC
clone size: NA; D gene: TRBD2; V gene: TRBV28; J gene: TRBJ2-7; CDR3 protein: CASSFRTSGSYEQYF; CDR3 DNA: TGTGCCAGCAGTTTCAGGACTAGCGGGAGTTACGAGCAGTACTTC
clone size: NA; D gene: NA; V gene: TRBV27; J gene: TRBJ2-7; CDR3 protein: CASRGRMSTEQYF; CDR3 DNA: TGTGCCAGCAGGGGGAGAATGTCGACCGAGCAGTACTTC
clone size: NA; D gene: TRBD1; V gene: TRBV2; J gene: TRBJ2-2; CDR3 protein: CASARTGGNTGELFF; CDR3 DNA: TGTGCCAGCGCTAGGACAGGGGGAAACACCGGGGAGCTGTTTTTT
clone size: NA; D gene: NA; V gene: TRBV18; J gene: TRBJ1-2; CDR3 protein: CASSRLSEGEGYGYTF; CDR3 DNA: TGTGCCAGCTCAAGACTCTCTGAAGGAGAAGGGTATGGCTACACCTTC
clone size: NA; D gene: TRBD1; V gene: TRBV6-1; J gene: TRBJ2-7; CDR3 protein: CASSVDRGIDEQYF; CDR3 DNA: TGTGCCAGCAGTGTGGACAGGGGGATCGACGAGCAGTACTTC
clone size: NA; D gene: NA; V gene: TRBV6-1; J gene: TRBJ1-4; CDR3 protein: CASSDLTGIDEKLFF; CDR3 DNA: TGTGCCAGCAGTGATCTTACAGGGATCGACGAAAAACTGTTTTTT
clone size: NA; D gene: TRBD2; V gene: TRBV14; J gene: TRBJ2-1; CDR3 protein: CASSQGTGAGSSNEQFF; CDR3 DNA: TGTGCCAGCAGCCAAGGGACCGGAGCGGGGTCTAGCAATGAGCAGTTCTTC
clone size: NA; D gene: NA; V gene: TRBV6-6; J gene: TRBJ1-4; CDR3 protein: CASNDQGHAEKLFF; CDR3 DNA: TGTGCCAGCAACGACCAGGGGCACGCTGAAAAACTGTTTTTT
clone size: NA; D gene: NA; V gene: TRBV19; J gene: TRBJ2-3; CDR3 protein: CASSIFPREAPDTQYF; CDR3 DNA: TGTGCCAGTAGTATATTCCCCAGGGAGGCGCCAGATACGCAGTATTTT
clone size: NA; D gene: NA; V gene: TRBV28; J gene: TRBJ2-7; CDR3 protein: CASSLTGLSTYEQYF; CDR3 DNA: TGTGCCAGCAGCCTGACCGGACTGTCCACCTACGAGCAGTACTTC
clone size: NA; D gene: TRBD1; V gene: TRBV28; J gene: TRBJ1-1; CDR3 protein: CASSQTGRPEAFF; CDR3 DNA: TGTGCCAGCAGCCAGACAGGGAGGCCTGAAGCTTTCTTT
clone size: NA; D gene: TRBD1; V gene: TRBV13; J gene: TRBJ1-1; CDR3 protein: CASSLKNRGIEAFF; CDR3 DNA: TGTGCCAGCAGCTTAAAAAACAGGGGAATTGAAGCTTTCTTT
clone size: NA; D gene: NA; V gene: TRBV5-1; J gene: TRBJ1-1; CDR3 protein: CASSLVSGTNTEAFF; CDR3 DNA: TGCGCCAGCAGCTTGGTTTCCGGGACGAACACTGAAGCTTTCTTT
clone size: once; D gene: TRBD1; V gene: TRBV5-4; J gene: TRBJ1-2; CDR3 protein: CASSLDRTGGGYTF; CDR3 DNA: TGTGCCAGCAGCTTGGATAGGACAGGAGGTGGCTACACCTTC
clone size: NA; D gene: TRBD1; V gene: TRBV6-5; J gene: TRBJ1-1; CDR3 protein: CASRLRGEAFF; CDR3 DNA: TGTGCCAGCAGACTCAGGGGGGAAGCTTTCTTT
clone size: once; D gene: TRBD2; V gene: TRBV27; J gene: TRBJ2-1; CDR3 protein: CASSQGLFYNEQFF; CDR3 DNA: TGTGCCAGCAGTCAGGGACTATTCTACAATGAGCAGTTCTTC
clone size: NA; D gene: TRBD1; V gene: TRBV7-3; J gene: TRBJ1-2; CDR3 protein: CASSSMGTGSDGYTF; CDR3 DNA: TGTGCCAGCAGCTCAATGGGGACAGGTTCAGATGGCTACACCTTC
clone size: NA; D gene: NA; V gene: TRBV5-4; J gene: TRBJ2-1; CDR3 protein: CASSSLARLSYNEQFF; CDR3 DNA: TGTGCCAGCAGCTCCCTAGCAAGACTCTCCTACAATGAGCAGTTCTTC
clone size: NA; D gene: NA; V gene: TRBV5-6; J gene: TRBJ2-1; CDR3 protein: CASRFQYAYNEQFF; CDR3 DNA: TGTGCCAGCCGCTTCCAGTACGCCTACAATGAGCAGTTCTTC
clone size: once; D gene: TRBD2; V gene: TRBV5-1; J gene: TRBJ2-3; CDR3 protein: CASSTGTSGRDTDTQYF; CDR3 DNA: TGCGCCAGCAGCACCGGGACTAGCGGGAGAGACACAGATACGCAGTATTTT
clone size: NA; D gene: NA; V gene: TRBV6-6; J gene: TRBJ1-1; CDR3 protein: CASSYSMGLNTEAFF; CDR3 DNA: TGTGCCAGCAGTTACTCAATGGGCTTGAACACTGAAGCTTTCTTT
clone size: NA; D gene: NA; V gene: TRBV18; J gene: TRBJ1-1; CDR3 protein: CASSGSGAEAFF; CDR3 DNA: TGTGCCAGCTCGGGATCAGGGGCTGAAGCTTTCTTT
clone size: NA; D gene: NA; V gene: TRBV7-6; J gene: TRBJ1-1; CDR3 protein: CASSLLSPGLNTEAFF; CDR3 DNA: TGTGCCAGCAGCTTACTCAGTCCAGGTCTAAACACTGAAGCTTTCTTT